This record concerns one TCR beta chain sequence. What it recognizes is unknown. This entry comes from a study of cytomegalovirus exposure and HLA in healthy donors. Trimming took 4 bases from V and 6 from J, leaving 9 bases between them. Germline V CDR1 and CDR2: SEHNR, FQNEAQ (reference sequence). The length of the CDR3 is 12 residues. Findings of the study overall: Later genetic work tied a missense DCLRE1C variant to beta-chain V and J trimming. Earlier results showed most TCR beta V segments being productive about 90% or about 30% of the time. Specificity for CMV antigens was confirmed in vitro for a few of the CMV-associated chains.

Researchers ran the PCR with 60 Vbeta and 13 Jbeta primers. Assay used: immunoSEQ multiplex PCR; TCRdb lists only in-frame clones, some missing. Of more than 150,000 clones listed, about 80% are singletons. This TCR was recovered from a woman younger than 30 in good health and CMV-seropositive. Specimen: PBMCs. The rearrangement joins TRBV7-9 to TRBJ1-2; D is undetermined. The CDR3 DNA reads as TGTGCCAGCAGCTCCTCGAGAAATGGCTACACCTTC. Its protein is CASSSSRNGYTF.